The clone carrying this T cell receptor beta chain has ten or more counts. Antigen specificity is unknown. Molecules of cDNA were individually given unique molecular identifiers that were attached to them. TCRdb passed the 5' RACE reads through MiXCR, listing each CDR3 protein once. The table lists tens of thousands of distinct CDR3 sequences, around 5.6% of them singletons, with less than 9.5% in the top ten. The sample belongs to a study of early T cells in non-severe SARS-CoV-2 infection. About the research overall: Bulk RNA from unsorted whole blood was sequenced; chains were unpaired.

Germline CDR1 and CDR2: DFQATT and SNEGSKA (reference sequence). The CDR3 contains 17 residues. Trimming took 1 base from V and 6 from J, leaving 22 bases between them. Study-wide results and limits: In VDJdb matching, anti-spike CD8 responses were favored while private and CD4 specificities went missing.

The receptor was isolated from an adult who was a healthcare worker with PCR-confirmed SARS-CoV-2 infection or an uninfected control (not recorded which). The sequenced material came from whole blood. The chain uses TRBV20-1 and TRBJ1-5, with D perhaps TRBD1 (6 bases). The DNA of the CDR3 is TGCAGTGCTAGAGCCCAGCCCAACAGGGCCCCCGGTCAGCCCCAGCATTTT. Translated, it gives CSARAQPNRAPGQPQHF.